This TCR beta chain is drawn from a study of T cell responses to AZD1222 COVID-19 vaccine. Germline values: CDR1 MDHEN, CDR2 SYDVKM. Trimming took off 5 bases at V and 2 bases at J, with 11 bases between the two ends. This CDR3 is built from 14 residues. This clone was found once. TCRdb keeps only in-frame clones here, not all; method: immunoSEQ multiplex PCR. The sample records fewer than 120,000 clones, over 85% being singletons. The TCR sequence derives from an adult who received the AZD1222 COVID-19 vaccine. Sequenced here: peripheral blood, sampled 28 days after the second AZD1222 dose. This sequence joins TRBV28 and TRBJ2-3; D is possibly TRBD2 (5 bases). As DNA, the CDR3 is TGTGCCAGCAGTATCTGGACTCTCACAGATACGCAGTATTTT. As protein: CASSIWTLTDTQYF.